This TCR beta chain was sequenced during a study of cytomegalovirus exposure and HLA in healthy donors. Regarding the study as a whole: Clonal expansion, a later analysis showed, was greater in HLA-associated TCR beta chains than in equally common others. Reportedly, TCR beta sequences accurately predicted HLA-A and HLA-B alleles in most subjects. Specific recognition of CMV antigens was confirmed in vitro for a few chains (all CMV-associated).

This CDR3 is 14 amino acids long. CDR1 SGHTA and CDR2 FQGNSA come from the germline V gene. In the case of this clone: Its antigen is not identified.

In the PCR, 60 Vbeta and 13 Jbeta primers were used. The method was immunoSEQ multiplex PCR; TCRdb's version includes in-frame clones alone and lacks a portion of them. This repertoire shows 70,000 to 95,000 clones, around 84% found once; its top ten account for under 2.5%. This TCR was recovered from a man aged 18 to 29 in good health and CMV-seronegative. Sequenced sample: PBMCs. V is TRBV7-2 and J is TRBJ2-3, with 10 bases matching TRBD2. Here the CDR3 DNA reads TGTCAGAGCGGGGGGGCGAGTGAAACAGATACGCAGTATTTT. This translates into CQSGGASETDTQYF.